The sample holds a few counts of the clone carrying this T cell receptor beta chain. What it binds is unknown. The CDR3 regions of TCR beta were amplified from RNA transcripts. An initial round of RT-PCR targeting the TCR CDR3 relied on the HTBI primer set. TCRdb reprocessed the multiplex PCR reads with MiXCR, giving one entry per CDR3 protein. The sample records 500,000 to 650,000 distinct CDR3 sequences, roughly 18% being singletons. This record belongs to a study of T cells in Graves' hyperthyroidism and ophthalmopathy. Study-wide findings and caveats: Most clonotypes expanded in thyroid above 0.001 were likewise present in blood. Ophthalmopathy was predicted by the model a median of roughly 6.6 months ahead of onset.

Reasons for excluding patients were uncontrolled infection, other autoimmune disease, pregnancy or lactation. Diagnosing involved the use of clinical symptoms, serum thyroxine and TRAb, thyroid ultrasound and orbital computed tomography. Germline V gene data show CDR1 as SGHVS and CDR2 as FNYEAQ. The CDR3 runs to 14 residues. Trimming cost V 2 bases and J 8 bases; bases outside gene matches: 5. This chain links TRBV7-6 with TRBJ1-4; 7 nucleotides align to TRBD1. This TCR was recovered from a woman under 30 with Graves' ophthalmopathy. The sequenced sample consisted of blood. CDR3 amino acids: CASSLTGAVEKLFF. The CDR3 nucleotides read TGTGCCAGCAGCTTAACAGGGGCCGTGGAAAAACTGTTTTTT.